This is a list of T cell receptor beta chains from one sample in a study of blood T cell repertoires in COVID-19. The protocol was immunoSEQ multiplex PCR, while the TCRdb copy is restricted to in-frame clones and leaves out a portion. The sample has 250,000 to 300,000 clones; 91% are singletons. The specimen sequenced was PBMCs or T cells enriched from blood (not recorded which). The receptors were sampled from a human donor in a cohort exposed to, infected with or recovered from COVID-19 (not recorded which). The donor label of this sample is uncertain. The CDR3 runs from the conserved cysteine through the conserved F or W. The D gene is left open where the match is weak. The size entry is marked missing in some rows and otherwise reads once, few, many or a size class.

D: -
V: TRBV9
J: TRBJ1-4
size: -
DNA: TGTGCCAGCAGCGTAGCTACGGGTGAAAAACTGTTTTTT
CDR3: CASSVATGEKLFF

D: TRBD1
V: TRBV19
J: TRBJ1-5
size: -
DNA: TGTGCCAGTAGTAAACAGGGGTCGGGAAATCAGCCCCAGCATTTT
CDR3: CASSKQGSGNQPQHF

D: TRBD1
V: TRBV25-1
J: TRBJ2-7
size: -
DNA: TGTGCCAGCAGTGGGACAGGGGTCCACGAGCAGTACTTC
CDR3: CASSGTGVHEQYF

D: -
V: TRBV7-2
J: TRBJ1-5
size: -
DNA: TGTGCCAGCAGTTTTGGGGCCAATCAGCCCCAGCATTTT
CDR3: CASSFGANQPQHF

D: TRBD1
V: TRBV30
J: TRBJ2-7
size: -
DNA: TGTGCCTGGAGAAAGGTGGTAGAGGACAGGGGGCCCTACGAGCAGTACTTC
CDR3: CAWRKVVEDRGPYEQYF

D: -
V: TRBV9
J: TRBJ2-2
size: -
DNA: TGTGCCAGCAGCGGCACGGACTCGAACACCGGGGAGCTGTTTTTT
CDR3: CASSGTDSNTGELFF

D: -
V: TRBV2
J: TRBJ2-7
size: once
DNA: TGTGCCAGCAGTGCTGGAGGCTCCTACGAGCAGTACTTC
CDR3: CASSAGGSYEQYF

D: -
V: TRBV9
J: TRBJ2-2
size: -
DNA: TGTGCCAGCAGCGGGGGCCAGGGATGGGCCGGGGAGCTGTTTTTT
CDR3: CASSGGQGWAGELFF

D: TRBD2
V: TRBV7-8
J: TRBJ2-3
size: -
DNA: TGTGCCAGCAGCTCCACGGAGCGGGGCCGCACAGATACGCAGTATTTT
CDR3: CASSSTERGRTDTQYF

D: -
V: TRBV23-1
J: TRBJ1-1
size: -
DNA: TGCGCCAGCACCCGAGGGGGGGTGAACACTGAAGCTTTCTTT
CDR3: CASTRGGVNTEAFF

D: -
V: TRBV7-9
J: TRBJ2-7
size: -
DNA: TGTGCCAGCAGCTTATCTGTCGAGCAGTACTTC
CDR3: CASSLSVEQYF

D: -
V: TRBV21-1
J: TRBJ2-2
size: -
DNA: TGTGCCAGCAGCAAAGGAAGAGGGCAGGGGGCGTCGAACACCGGGGAGCTGTTTTTT
CDR3: CASSKGRGQGASNTGELFF

D: -
V: TRBV4-3
J: TRBJ1-1
size: -
DNA: TGCGCCAGCAGCCTGGACATCATGAACACTGAAGCTTTCTTT
CDR3: CASSLDIMNTEAFF

D: -
V: TRBV7-9
J: TRBJ2-2
size: -
DNA: TGTGCCAGCAGCCCAACAGCGAACACCGGGGAGCTGTTTTTT
CDR3: CASSPTANTGELFF

D: -
V: TRBV7-2
J: TRBJ1-5
size: -
DNA: TGTGCCAGCAGCTTCGACCAGGTCAATCAGCCCCAGCATTTT
CDR3: CASSFDQVNQPQHF

D: -
V: TRBV20-1
J: TRBJ2-1
size: -
DNA: TGCAGTGCTATCAAGGGGGAGGAGCAGTTCTTC
CDR3: CSAIKGEEQFF

D: TRBD1
V: TRBV18
J: TRBJ2-7
size: -
DNA: TGTGCCAGCTCACCAAAACCGGACAGGCCCTTTCCCTACGAGCAGTACTTC
CDR3: CASSPKPDRPFPYEQYF

D: TRBD1
V: TRBV6-5
J: TRBJ1-2
size: -
DNA: TGTGCCAGCAGTCCTCGGGACAGCCCCGAATATGGCTACACCTTC
CDR3: CASSPRDSPEYGYTF

D: -
V: TRBV12-3/TRBV12-4
J: TRBJ1-5
size: -
DNA: TGTGCCAGCAGTATCGATACGGATCAGCCCCAGCATTTT
CDR3: CASSIDTDQPQHF

D: TRBD2
V: TRBV5-4
J: TRBJ2-1
size: -
DNA: TGTGCCAGCGGGACTAGCGGCTTCTACAATGAGCAGTTCTTC
CDR3: CASGTSGFYNEQFF

D: -
V: TRBV10-2
J: TRBJ2-7
size: -
DNA: TGCGCCAGCGGGGAGTTATACGAGCAGTACTTC
CDR3: CASGELYEQYF

D: -
V: TRBV5-4
J: TRBJ2-2
size: -
DNA: TGTGCCAGCAGCTTGTCGAAGGGGGAATATGTCGACACCGGGGAGCTGTTTTTT
CDR3: CASSLSKGEYVDTGELFF

D: TRBD1
V: TRBV29-1
J: TRBJ2-3
size: -
DNA: TGCAGCGTTGGTTCCCGCGACAGGGGCCCAGATACGCAGTATTTT
CDR3: CSVGSRDRGPDTQYF

D: -
V: TRBV11-3
J: TRBJ2-1
size: -
DNA: TGTGCCAGCGCGAACGGGGTTGGTGAGCAGTTCTTC
CDR3: CASANGVGEQFF

D: TRBD1
V: TRBV19
J: TRBJ1-1
size: once
DNA: TGTGCCAGTAGTACGACAGGGAGGACTGAAGCTTTCTTT
CDR3: CASSTTGRTEAFF